The clone carrying this T cell receptor (beta chain) turned up a few times. Its target is not known. TCRdb reprocessed the 5' RACE reads with MiXCR, giving one entry per CDR3 protein. The table lists about 350,000 distinct CDR3 sequences, roughly an eighth of them singletons. These data are taken from a study of T cells after yellow fever vaccination. General study findings and limits: Faster peaking, at day 5 versus 15, marked a secondary response that was weaker.

The receptor comes from a man younger than 30 who received the YFV17D yellow fever vaccine. The source was CD4+ T cells sorted from PBMCs, collected 15 days after the yellow fever booster vaccination.

CDR3 residues: CASSQDGRVYGYTF. DNA for the CDR3: TGTGCCAGCAGCCAAGATGGCAGAGTCTATGGCTACACCTTC. The J gene is TRBJ1-2, the V gene TRBV3-1; D call uncertain. Trimming removed 0 bases from V and 4 bases from J, with 9 bases in between. Per the germline V gene, CDR1 is LGHDT and CDR2 is YNNKEL (reference sequence). This CDR3 has 14 amino acids.